The 7 T cell receptor beta chains in this list originate from one sample, sequenced in a study of cytomegalovirus exposure and HLA in healthy donors. PCR primers comprised 60 Vbeta and 13 Jbeta primers. Assay used: immunoSEQ multiplex PCR; TCRdb lists only in-frame clones, some missing. This sample carries some 100,000 clones, around three quarters of them seen once, and the ten largest clones take over 3.5%. Sequenced material: PBMCs. These receptors originate from a woman aged 50 to 60 in good health and CMV-seropositive.

This chain's CDR3 is CASSLDRAGGYTF. CDR3 sequence (DNA): TGTGCCAGCAGCTTGGATAGGGCGGGCGGCTACACCTTC. This chain joins TRBV5-4 and TRBJ1-2; D not certain. In germline, CDR1 is SGHNT, CDR2 YYREEE (reference sequence). CDR3 length: 13 amino acids. The ends were cut back, 0 bases at V and 8 bases at J, with 11 bases in the middle.

V gene TRBV9 combines with J gene TRBJ2-3; TRBD1 is a possible D gene (6 bases). Germline loops: CDR1 SGDLS, CDR2 YYNGEE. This CDR3 region has 14 residues. Trimming cost V 1 base and J 5 bases, with 11 bases left between them. The CDR3 loop reads CASSVSQGKDTQYF. The CDR3 DNA is TGTGCCAGCAGCGTATCCCAGGGGAAAGATACGCAGTATTTT.

The chain employs TRBV30 and TRBJ1-5; 8 bases map to TRBD1. The junction had 4 bases not matched to a gene; V was cut back by 5 bases and J by 7 bases. There are 12 residues in the CDR3. Germline V lookup: CDR1 GTSNPN, CDR2 SVGIG (reference sequence). CDR3 DNA sequence: TGTGCCTGGGACAGGGGTGGCCAGCCCCAGCATTTT. Encoded protein: CAWDRGGQPQHF. The whole variable domain, remainder taken from reference TRBV30 and TRBJ1-5, is SQTIHQWPATLVQPVGSPLSLECTVEGTSNPNLYWYRQAAGRGLQLLFYSVGIGQISSEVPQNLSASRPQDRQFILSSKKLLLSDSGFYLCAWDRGGQPQHFGDGTRLSIL.

This rearrangement joins TRBV11-2 to TRBJ1-2, with D perhaps matching TRBD1 (5 bases). CDR3 length: 14 residues. Germline V gives CDR1 SGHAT, CDR2 FQNNGV. The V end lost 7 bases, the J end lost 7 bases, and 19 bases lay between the germline ends. The CDR3 loop reads CASNEPGGDFGYTF. In nucleotides, the CDR3 is TGTGCCAGCAACGAACCTGGGGGGGACTTTGGCTACACCTTC.

The chain has TRBV6-5 and TRBJ1-5, with TRBD1 matching 9 bases. V lost 5 bases, J lost 4 bases, and 0 bases stayed unmatched. The V gene's germline CDR1 is MNHEY and CDR2 SVGAGI. There are 13 residues in the CDR3. The CDR3 here is CASSGTGNQPQHF. CDR3 DNA: TGTGCCAGCAGTGGGACAGGGAATCAGCCCCAGCATTTT.

CDR3 protein: CASSSRVRPTEAFF. CDR3 sequence (DNA): TGTGCCAGCAGCTCCCGTGTGCGGCCCACTGAAGCTTTCTTT. The chain joins TRBV13 to TRBJ1-1, with D uncertain. Trimming cost V 4 bases and J 4 bases, with 13 bases left between them. From germline, CDR1 is PRHDT and CDR2 FYEKMQ (reference sequence). This CDR3 contains 14 residues.

The V and J genes are TRBV4-1 and TRBJ2-2; 11 positions match TRBD1. The junction had 2 bases not matched to a gene; V was cut back by 5 bases and J by 3 bases. Germline V gene data show CDR1 as MGHRA and CDR2 as YSYEKL. The CDR3 is 15 residues long. The CDR3 protein is CASSVDRGHTGELFF. In DNA, the CDR3 is TGCGCCAGCAGCGTGGACAGGGGGCACACCGGGGAGCTGTTTTTT.